The present T cell receptor (beta chain) was sequenced within a study of blood T cells in healthy people across ages. Then a second PCR, running about 7 to 11 cycles, was carried out with a sample-barcoded 5' primer and a J-beta primer mix. In TCRdb, the 5' RACE reads were re-called with MiXCR into one record per CDR3 protein. The repertoire consists of 700,000 to 800,000 distinct CDR3 sequences, with roughly 44% occurring once and the leading ten covering 20% to 25%. Points from the study as a whole: Naive T cell percentage showed a strong correlation with the diversity of TCR beta. Long-lived donors had more naive CD4+ cells and higher diversity than aged donors. Estimated diversity that came from one million T cells was considered an underestimate.

This CDR3 is 14 amino acids long. The germline gives CDR1 SGHRS, CDR2 YFSETQ. Trimming pared 5 bases from V and 2 bases from J, leaving 8 bases between. Notes on this clonotype: Its cognate antigen is unknown.

Sequenced: blood. The V gene is TRBV5-1, the J gene TRBJ2-6, with unresolved D. The receptor comes from an older woman in good health. This chain's CDR3 is CASREAPGANVLTF. CDR3 DNA sequence: TGCGCCAGCAGGGAAGCTCCTGGGGCCAACGTCCTGACTTTC.